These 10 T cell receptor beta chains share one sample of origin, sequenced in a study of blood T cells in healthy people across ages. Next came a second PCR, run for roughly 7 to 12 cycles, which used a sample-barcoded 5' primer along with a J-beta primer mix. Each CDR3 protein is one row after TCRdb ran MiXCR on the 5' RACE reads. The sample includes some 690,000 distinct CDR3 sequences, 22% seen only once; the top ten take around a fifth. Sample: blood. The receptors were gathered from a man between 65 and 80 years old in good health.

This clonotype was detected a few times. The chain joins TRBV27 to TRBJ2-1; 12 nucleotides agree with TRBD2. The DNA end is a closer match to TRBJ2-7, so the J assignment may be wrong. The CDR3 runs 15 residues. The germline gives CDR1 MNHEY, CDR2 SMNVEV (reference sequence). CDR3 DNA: TGTGCCAGCAGTTATGGACTAGCGGGGTGGTACGAGCAGTACTTC. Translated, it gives CASSYGLAGWYEQYF.

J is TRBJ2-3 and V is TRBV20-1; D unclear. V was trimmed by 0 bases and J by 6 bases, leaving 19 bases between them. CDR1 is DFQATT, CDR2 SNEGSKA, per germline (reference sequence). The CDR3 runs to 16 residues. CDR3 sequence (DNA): TGCAGTGCTAGAGATTGGGATGTAAAGAAAGGGGATACGCAGTATTTT. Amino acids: CSARDWDVKKGDTQYF.

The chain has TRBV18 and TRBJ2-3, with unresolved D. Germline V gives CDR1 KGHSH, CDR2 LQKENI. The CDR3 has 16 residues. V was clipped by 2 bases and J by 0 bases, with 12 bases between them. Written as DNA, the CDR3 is TGTGCCAGCTCACCAACCCAGGATACTAGCACAGATACGCAGTATTTT. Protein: CASSPTQDTSTDTQYF.

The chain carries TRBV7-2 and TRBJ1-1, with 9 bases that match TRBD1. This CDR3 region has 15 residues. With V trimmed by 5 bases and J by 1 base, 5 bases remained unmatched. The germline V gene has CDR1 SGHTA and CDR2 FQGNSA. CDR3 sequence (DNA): TGTGCCAGCAGCCTCTACAGGGGGCGGAACACTGAAGCTTTCTTT. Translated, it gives CASSLYRGRNTEAFF.

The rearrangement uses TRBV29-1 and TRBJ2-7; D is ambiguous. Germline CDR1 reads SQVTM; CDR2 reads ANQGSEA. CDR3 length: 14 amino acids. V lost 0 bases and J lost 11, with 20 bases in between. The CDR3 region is CSVEDRLKFSRKYV. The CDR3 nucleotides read TGCAGCGTTGAAGATCGCCTCAAGTTTTCCCGGAAGTACGTC.

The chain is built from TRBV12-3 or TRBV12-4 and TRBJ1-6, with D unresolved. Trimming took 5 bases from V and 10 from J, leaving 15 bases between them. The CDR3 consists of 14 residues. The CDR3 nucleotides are TGTGCCAGCAGTCCGGTCGGCCGGTCATCACCCCTCCACTTT. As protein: CASSPVGRSSPLHF.

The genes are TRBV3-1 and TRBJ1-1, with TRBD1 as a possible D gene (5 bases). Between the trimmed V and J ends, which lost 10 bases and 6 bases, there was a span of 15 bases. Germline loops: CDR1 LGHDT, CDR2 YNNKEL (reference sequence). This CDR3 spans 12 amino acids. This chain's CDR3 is CATRGAGAEAFF. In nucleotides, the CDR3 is TGTGCCACTCGAGGGGCGGGCGCTGAAGCTTTCTTT. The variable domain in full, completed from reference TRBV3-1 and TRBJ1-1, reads DTAVSQTPKYLVTQMGNDKSIKCEQNLGHDTMYWYKQDSKKFLKIMFSYNNKELIINETVPNRFSPKSPDKAHLNLHINSLELGDSAVYFCATRGAGAEAFFGQGTRLTVV.

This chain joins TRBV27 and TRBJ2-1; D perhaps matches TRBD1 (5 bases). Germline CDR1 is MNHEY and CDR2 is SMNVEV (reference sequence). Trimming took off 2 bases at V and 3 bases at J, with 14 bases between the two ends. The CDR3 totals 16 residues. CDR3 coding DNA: TGTGCCAGCAGTTTACGGGTAGGGGTGATCTACAATGAGCAGTTCTTC. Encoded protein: CASSLRVGVIYNEQFF.

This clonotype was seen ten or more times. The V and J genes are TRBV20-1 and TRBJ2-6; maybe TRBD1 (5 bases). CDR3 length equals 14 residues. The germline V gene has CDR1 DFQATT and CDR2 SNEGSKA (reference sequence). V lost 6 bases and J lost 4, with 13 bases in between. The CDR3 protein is CSAPQVAGANVLTF. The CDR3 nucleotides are TGCAGTGCCCCACAGGTTGCCGGGGCCAACGTCCTGACTTTC.

The CDR3 sequence is CASSPRRLSTDTQYF. The DNA for the CDR3 is TGTGCCAGCAGCCCCAGGCGGCTTAGCACAGATACGCAGTATTTT. The rearrangement joins TRBV7-2 to TRBJ2-3; D gene uncertain. This CDR3 region has 15 residues. Per germline, CDR1 SGHTA and CDR2 FQGNSA. V lost 5 bases, J lost 0 bases, and 12 bases lay in between.